The 9 T cell receptor beta chains reported below all come from one sample, sequenced in a study of cytomegalovirus exposure and HLA in healthy donors. Primers included in the PCR were 60 Vbeta and 13 Jbeta primers. The protocol was immunoSEQ multiplex PCR, while the TCRdb copy is restricted to in-frame clones and leaves out a portion. The table lists about 150,000 clones, roughly 80% of them singletons, with approximately 4.2% in the top ten. The sample comprised PBMCs. Source of these receptors: a woman aged 40 to 49 in good health and CMV-seropositive.

The genes are TRBV30 and TRBJ2-3, with D perhaps TRBD1 (5 bases). The CDR3 is 16 residues long. CDR1 and CDR2 from the germline V gene are GTSNPN and SVGIG (reference sequence). Trimming took off 3 bases at V and 3 bases at J, with 19 bases between the two ends. CDR3 nucleotide sequence: TGTGCCTGGAGATCCCCAGGGCAATATGGTACAGATACGCAGTATTTT. Its translation is CAWRSPGQYGTDTQYF.

This clone was found a few times. V and J are TRBV2 and TRBJ1-2, with 11 bases that match TRBD1. Unmatched junction bases numbered 4, after V lost 2 bases and J lost 8 bases. The germline gives CDR1 SNHLY, CDR2 FYNNEI. This CDR3 region has 14 residues. The DNA for the CDR3 is TGTGCCAGCAGTGAAATGGACAGGGGGCAGGGCTACACCTTC. Its translation is CASSEMDRGQGYTF.

J is TRBJ2-7 and V is TRBV25-1; TRBD1 might be the D (7 bases). V lost 5 bases to trimming and J lost 0 bases, with 14 bases between them. The CDR3 covers 15 residues. Germline loops: CDR1 MGHDK, CDR2 SYGVNS. The CDR3 sequence is CASSQGGTLSYEQYF. CDR3 in DNA: TGTGCCAGCAGTCAGGGGGGCACCCTCTCCTACGAGCAGTACTTC.

The gene calls are TRBV9 and TRBJ1-2; 7 bases line up with TRBD1. CDR1 and CDR2 (germline): SGDLS, YYNGEE. Losses at the gene ends were 4 bases for V and 4 bases for J; bases not matched to a gene: 13. The CDR3 loop spans 16 amino acids. The CDR3 loop is CASSLSTGPGIYGYTF. The CDR3 nucleotides read TGTGCCAGCAGCCTCTCGACAGGGCCGGGCATCTATGGCTACACCTTC.

The rearrangement links TRBV28 to TRBJ1-5, with a tentative D call TRBD1 (6 bases). This CDR3 spans 16 amino acids. V was clipped by 4 bases and J by 0 bases, with 13 bases between them. Germline CDR1 MDHEN, CDR2 SYDVKM. CDR3 protein: CASSYGGGGSNQPQHF. DNA for the CDR3: TGTGCCAGCAGTTACGGGGGAGGGGGTAGCAATCAGCCCCAGCATTTT.

The V call is TRBV11-2, the J call TRBJ2-1, with a weak D call TRBD2 (5 bases). From germline, CDR1 is SGHAT and CDR2 FQNNGV. The CDR3 extends over 16 amino acids. Trimming left V 5 bases short and J 0 bases short, with 14 bases between. Here the CDR3 reads CASSPGLGSSYNEQFF. The CDR3 DNA sequence: TGTGCCAGCAGCCCCGGGCTAGGGAGCTCCTACAATGAGCAGTTCTTC.

The chain links TRBV2 to TRBJ1-5; a possible D gene is TRBD1 (6 bases). Trimming removed 3 bases from V and 0 bases from J, with 9 bases in between. This CDR3 spans 15 amino acids. Germline V gene lookup returns CDR1 SNHLY and CDR2 FYNNEI. CDR3 in amino acids: CASSDRGISNQPQHF. The CDR3 nucleotides read TGTGCCAGCAGTGACAGGGGAATTAGCAATCAGCCCCAGCATTTT.

The rearrangement uses TRBV6-1 and TRBJ2-7; TRBD2 matches at 11 bases. J gave up 5 bases and V 9 bases, and 6 bases lay outside the gene matches. Looked up from germline, CDR1 is MNHNS and CDR2 is SASEGT. The CDR3 is 13 amino acids. The CDR3 bases are TGTGCCAGTCAACTAGCGGGAGAGGACGAGCAGTACTTC. It yields the protein CASQLAGEDEQYF.

V gene TRBV19 combines with J gene TRBJ2-4; maybe TRBD2 (5 bases). With 1 base removed from V and 0 bases from J, the gap between germline ends came to 22 bases. The CDR3 extends over 20 amino acids. Germline loops: CDR1 LNHDA, CDR2 SQIVND (reference sequence). The DNA of the CDR3 is TGTGCCAGTAGTATAGGTCTAGCCGAGATCGGGATCCTAGCCAAAAACATTCAGTACTTC. It encodes CASSIGLAEIGILAKNIQYF. Filled out from reference TRBV19 and TRBJ2-4, the complete variable domain reads DGGITQSPKYLFRKEGQNVTLSCEQNLNHDAMYWYRQDPGQGLRLIYYSQIVNDFQKGDIAEGYSVSREKKESFPLTVTSAQKNPTAFYLCASSIGLAEIGILAKNIQYFGAGTRLSVL.